The rows below give T cell receptor beta chains drawn from one sample of a study of blood T cell repertoires in COVID-19. Assay used: immunoSEQ multiplex PCR; TCRdb lists only in-frame clones, some missing. The repertoire holds over 55,000 clones, around 90% seen once, with over 4% in the top ten. Material for sequencing was peripheral blood. The receptors derive from a human donor in a cohort sampled during active COVID-19. CDR3s include the opening cysteine and the closing phenylalanine or tryptophan. Each record gives: J gene, clone size, V gene, D gene, CDR3 protein, CDR3 DNA. A D gene is named only where the DNA matches it firmly. Part of the rows lack a size; the others show once, few, many or a class for expanded clones.

J gene: TRBJ2-7
clone size: -
V gene: TRBV2
D gene: -
CDR3 protein: CASRETGTLDEQYF
CDR3 DNA: TGTGCCAGCAGGGAAACAGGGACCCTTGACGAGCAGTACTTC

J gene: TRBJ2-1
clone size: -
V gene: TRBV18
D gene: TRBD1
CDR3 protein: CASSTDRFGEQFF
CDR3 DNA: TGTGCCAGCTCAACGGACAGGTTCGGAGAGCAGTTCTTC

J gene: TRBJ2-7
clone size: -
V gene: TRBV5-5
D gene: TRBD1
CDR3 protein: CASSFYGTGFYEQYF
CDR3 DNA: TGTGCCAGCAGCTTCTACGGGACAGGGTTCTACGAGCAGTACTTC

J gene: TRBJ2-1
clone size: once
V gene: TRBV30
D gene: TRBD2
CDR3 protein: CAWKYTSGLGEQFF
CDR3 DNA: TGTGCCTGGAAGTATACTAGCGGGCTGGGTGAGCAGTTCTTC

J gene: TRBJ2-5
clone size: -
V gene: TRBV7-9
D gene: TRBD2
CDR3 protein: CASSLVRGRVVTQYF
CDR3 DNA: TGTGCCAGCAGCTTAGTTCGGGGGAGGGTTGTGACCCAGTACTTC

J gene: TRBJ1-1
clone size: -
V gene: TRBV6-1
D gene: -
CDR3 protein: CASSDHVGGTEAFF
CDR3 DNA: TGTGCCAGCAGTGATCATGTCGGGGGCACTGAAGCTTTCTTT

J gene: TRBJ1-5
clone size: -
V gene: TRBV18
D gene: -
CDR3 protein: CASSPNGDNQPQHF
CDR3 DNA: TGTGCCAGCTCACCTAACGGGGACAATCAGCCCCAGCATTTT

J gene: TRBJ2-7
clone size: -
V gene: TRBV7-2
D gene: TRBD2
CDR3 protein: CASSLAGSGIEYF
CDR3 DNA: TGTGCCAGCAGCTTAGCGGGGAGCGGGATTGAGTACTTC

J gene: TRBJ2-2
clone size: -
V gene: TRBV5-1
D gene: TRBD2
CDR3 protein: CASSPTSGATGELFF
CDR3 DNA: TGCGCCAGCAGCCCGACTAGCGGGGCCACCGGGGAGCTGTTTTTT

J gene: TRBJ1-2
clone size: -
V gene: TRBV28
D gene: -
CDR3 protein: CASSYGRYGYTF
CDR3 DNA: TGTGCCAGCAGTTATGGGCGCTATGGCTACACCTTC